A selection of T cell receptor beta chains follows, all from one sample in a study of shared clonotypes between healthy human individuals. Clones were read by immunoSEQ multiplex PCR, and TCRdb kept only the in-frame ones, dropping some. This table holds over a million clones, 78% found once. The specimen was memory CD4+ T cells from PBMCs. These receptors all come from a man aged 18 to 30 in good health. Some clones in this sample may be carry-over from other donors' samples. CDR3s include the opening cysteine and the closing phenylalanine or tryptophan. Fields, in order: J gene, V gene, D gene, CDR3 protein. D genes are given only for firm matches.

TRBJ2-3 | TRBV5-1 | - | CASSPPGVSDTQYF
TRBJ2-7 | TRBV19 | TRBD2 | CASSIAGRSSGRAYEQYF
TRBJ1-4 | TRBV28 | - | CASSNEKLFF
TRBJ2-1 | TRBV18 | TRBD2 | CASSPGGRFINEQFF
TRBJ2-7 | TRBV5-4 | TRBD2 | CASSRTSGGRGDEQYF
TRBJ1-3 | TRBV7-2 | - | CASRSSGSGNTIYF
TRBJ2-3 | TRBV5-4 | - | CASSPASALGTDTQYF
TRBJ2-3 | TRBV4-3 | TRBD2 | CASSRRGPSGSTPDTQYF
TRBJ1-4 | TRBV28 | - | CASSSVRGEREKLFF
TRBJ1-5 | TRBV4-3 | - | CASSQATEKGQPQHF
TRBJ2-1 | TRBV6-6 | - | CASSLRNSPSYNEQFF
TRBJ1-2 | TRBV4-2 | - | CASSQDTLYGYTF
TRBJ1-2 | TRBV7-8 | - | CASSWSGTAYGYTF
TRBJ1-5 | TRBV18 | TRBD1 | CASSPTGTGYQPQHF
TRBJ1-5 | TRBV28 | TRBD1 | CASRGQQIQPQHF
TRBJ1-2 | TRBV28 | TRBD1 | CASSLLPQGGYGYTF
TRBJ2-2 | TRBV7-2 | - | CASSPLAGTHTGELFF
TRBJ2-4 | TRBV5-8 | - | CASSLGQGRIQYF